One sample yielded the 26 T cell receptor beta chains listed below, sequenced in a study of shared clonotypes between healthy human individuals. Method: immunoSEQ multiplex PCR; TCRdb's copy keeps in-frame clones and lacks some. The table has about a million clones, roughly 77% seen once. Sequencing was carried out using memory CD4+ T cells from PBMCs. Indicated subset: CD45RA-negative fraction. The receptors here all came from a man aged 18 to 29 in good health. Some clones in this sample may be carry-over from other donors' samples.

This clone has a handful of counts. This chain joins TRBV4-3 and TRBJ2-7; D gene uncertain. Germline-derived CDR1 and CDR2 are LGHNA and YSLEER. The CDR3 runs 14 residues. Trimming shortened V by 0 bases and J by 2 bases, and 8 bases separated the two germline ends. In DNA, the CDR3 is TGCGCCAGCAGCCAAGAGACACCCGCCTACGAGCAGTACTTC. This codes for CASSQETPAYEQYF.

This clone occurred many times. Other DNA variants within this sample encode the same CDR3. The chain uses TRBV27 and TRBJ1-1; D uncertain. The CDR3 covers 13 residues. Germline V lookup: CDR1 MNHEY, CDR2 SMNVEV (reference sequence). The ends were cut back, 1 base at V and 8 bases at J, with 11 bases in the middle. The CDR3: CASSLWGSREAFF. The CDR3 nucleotides are TGTGCCAGCAGTTTATGGGGATCCAGGGAAGCTTTCTTT.

For this clone: The sample has other DNA sequences that encode this CDR3 too. This rearrangement joins TRBV7-2 to TRBJ1-2; D is ambiguous. The germline V gene encodes CDR1 SGHTA and CDR2 FQGNSA. The CDR3 length is 12 residues. Trimming shortened V by 0 bases and J by 4 bases, and 3 bases separated the two germline ends. The CDR3 is CASSLAGYGYTF. The CDR3 DNA reads as TGTGCCAGCAGCTTAGCAGGCTATGGCTACACCTTC.

The chain is built from TRBV7-2 and TRBJ2-7; D is ambiguous. CDR3 length: 15 residues. Trimming left V 6 bases short and J 6 bases short, with 21 bases between. Germline loops: CDR1 SGHTA, CDR2 FQGNSA. The CDR3 sequence: CASRPSGWEGSEQYF. Written as DNA, the CDR3 is TGTGCCAGCAGACCCAGTGGATGGGAAGGCAGCGAGCAGTACTTC.

The V call is TRBV30, the J call TRBJ2-1, with TRBD2 matching 9 bases. In germline, CDR1 is GTSNPN, CDR2 SVGIG (reference sequence). The CDR3 runs to 14 residues. V lost 8 bases to trimming and J lost 6 bases; unmatched junction nucleotides: 11. The CDR3 DNA follows: TGTGCCGGGTATAGCGGGAGTTTCCTCAATGAGCAGTTCTTC. It specifies CAGYSGSFLNEQFF. The whole variable domain, filled in from reference TRBV30 and TRBJ2-1, reads SQTIHQWPATLVQPVGSPLSLECTVEGTSNPNLYWYRQAAGRGLQLLFYSVGIGQISSEVPQNLSASRPQDRQFILSSKKLLLSDSGFYLCAGYSGSFLNEQFFGPGTRLTVL.

This clone has just a few counts. The rearrangement links TRBV6-5 to TRBJ2-7; 9 bases match TRBD1. The CDR3 consists of 15 residues. The germline V gene has CDR1 MNHEY and CDR2 SVGAGI. J lost 2 bases, V lost 6 bases, and 8 bases had no gene match. DNA for the CDR3: TGTGCCAGCAGACCAACCCGGGACAGGGCCTACGAGCAGTACTTC. The encoded protein is CASRPTRDRAYEQYF.

The genes are TRBV19 and TRBJ1-2, with D unclear. The V gene lost 3 bases and the J gene lost 3 bases, with 11 bases spanning the gap. Germline V gene lookup returns CDR1 LNHDA and CDR2 SQIVND (reference sequence). The CDR3 has 14 residues. CDR3 bases: TGTGCCAGTAGTATCCGGGAGGCGTACTATGGCTACACCTTC. Its translation: CASSIREAYYGYTF.

V and J are TRBV7-3 and TRBJ2-2; 8 nucleotides align to TRBD2. The germline V gene encodes CDR1 SGHTA and CDR2 FQGTGA. The CDR3 loop spans 15 amino acids. The ends lost 5 bases at V and 3 bases at J; junction bases unmatched: 5. The CDR3 loop reads CASSPTSGYTGELFF. Written as DNA, the CDR3 is TGTGCCAGCAGCCCCACTAGCGGCTACACCGGGGAGCTGTTTTTT.

The chain uses TRBV2 and TRBJ2-1, with a possible D match to TRBD2 (5 bases). The CDR3 is 13 residues long. V lost 8 bases and J 6 bases, leaving 14 bases between the germline ends. The germline CDR1 and CDR2 sequences are SNHLY and FYNNEI. The DNA for the CDR3 is TGTGCCAGCGAGTTACTAGTCAGCAATGAGCAGTTCTTC. This gives the protein CASELLVSNEQFF.

The chain combines TRBV5-1 with TRBJ1-2, with TRBD1 as a possible D gene (6 bases). V was clipped by 4 bases and J by 4 bases, with 17 bases between them. This CDR3 contains 15 residues. Germline V gene data show CDR1 as SGHRS and CDR2 as YFSETQ. DNA of the CDR3: TGCGCCAGCAGCCCCTGGGGGGGGCCGGCCTATGGCTACACCTTC. Protein sequence: CASSPWGGPAYGYTF.

Comments on this clone: A much larger clone lies a single base off, so this may be a read error. The sample carries other DNA sequences with the same CDR3. V gene TRBV7-9 combines with J gene TRBJ1-4; no firm D call. The ends were cut back, 5 bases at V and 1 base at J, with 11 bases in the middle. The CDR3 sequence is 15 residues long. Germline CDR1 is SEHNR and CDR2 is FQNEAQ (reference sequence). The CDR3 reads CASSTGDGTNEKLFF. The CDR3 DNA follows: TGTGCCAGCAGCACCGGGGATGGAACTAATGAAAAACTGTTTTTT.

This clone was recorded once. The chain employs TRBV29-1 and TRBJ1-3; D remains unclear. The CDR3 is 12 residues long. V lost 7 bases, J lost 4 bases, and 11 bases lay in between. Germline V CDR1 and CDR2: SQVTM, ANQGSEA. The CDR3 sequence is CSATGGGNTIYF. In DNA, the CDR3 is TGCAGCGCTACCGGAGGGGGAAACACCATATATTTT.

The V gene is TRBV7-2, the J gene TRBJ1-3; D might be TRBD1 (5 bases). The CDR3 has 13 residues. Trimming stripped 8 bases from V and 3 bases from J, with 11 bases between. Germline V gene data show CDR1 as SGHTA and CDR2 as FQGNSA. The CDR3 region is CASDGGIGNTIYF. The CDR3 DNA reads as TGTGCCAGCGACGGGGGGATTGGAAACACCATATATTTT.

V gene TRBV23-1 combines with J gene TRBJ2-7; TRBD2 might be the D (6 bases). TRBV23-1 is noted as an ORF with a role that remains uncertain. The V end was cut by 4 bases, the J end by 3 bases, with 25 bases between. This CDR3 has 18 amino acids. The CDR3 protein is CASSRKPRGRPEGYEQYF. In DNA form, the CDR3 reads TGCGCCAGCAGTCGAAAACCCCGCGGACGTCCGGAGGGCTACGAGCAGTACTTC.

The rearrangement links TRBV25-1 to TRBJ1-4, with D possibly matching TRBD1 (5 bases). Trimming took 2 bases from V and 1 from J, leaving 8 bases between them. The CDR3 runs 15 residues. CDR1 and CDR2 from the germline V gene are MGHDK and SYGVNS. Here the CDR3 reads CASSEAGRTNEKLFF. Written as DNA, the CDR3 is TGTGCCAGCAGTGAAGCAGGGAGAACTAATGAAAAACTGTTTTTT.

V is TRBV5-1 and J is TRBJ2-3; D is ambiguous. From germline, CDR1 is SGHRS and CDR2 YFSETQ. V shed 1 base and J shed 4 bases, with 10 bases lying between them. The CDR3 runs 14 residues. CDR3 sequence (DNA): TGCGCCAGCAGCTTGTCGCTTGGTTCAGATACGCAGTATTTT. It specifies CASSLSLGSDTQYF.

The chain combines TRBV7-2 with TRBJ2-7, with 11 bases fitting TRBD2. The V and J ends lost 5 bases and 0 bases, in that order; junction bases with no gene match: 6. CDR1 SGHTA and CDR2 FQGNSA come from the germline V gene. The CDR3 spans 16 residues. CDR3 protein: CASSPTSGASSYEQYF. The CDR3 region has the DNA TGTGCCAGCAGCCCGACTAGCGGGGCTAGCTCCTACGAGCAGTACTTC.

The chain carries TRBV18 and TRBJ2-5; 9 bases fit TRBD1. Per germline, CDR1 KGHSH and CDR2 LQKENI. The V gene end was trimmed by 3 bases and the J gene end by 7 bases; junction bases not matched to a gene: 3. CDR3 length: 13 amino acids. This CDR3 reads CASSPGTGSTQYF. CDR3 DNA: TGTGCCAGCTCACCGGGGACAGGGTCGACCCAGTACTTC.

This clone was counted a few times. This chain uses TRBV11-2 with TRBJ1-1, with D unresolved. Germline V gene data show CDR1 as SGHAT and CDR2 as FQNNGV. Trimming took off 6 bases at V and 9 bases at J, with 20 bases between the two ends. The CDR3 is 14 amino acids. The DNA of the CDR3 is TGTGCCAGCAGTCCCCAGATGGAGGGCCCACAAGCTTTCTTT. Translating it yields CASSPQMEGPQAFF.

The genes are TRBV19 and TRBJ1-6; 8 bases are a match to TRBD1. The germline V gene has CDR1 LNHDA and CDR2 SQIVND (reference sequence). Trimming cost V 5 bases and J 7 bases; bases outside gene matches: 7. The length of the CDR3 is 15 residues. As DNA, the CDR3 is TGTGCCAGTAGTCTCCCTGGACAGGGCAATTCACCCCTCCACTTT. It yields the protein CASSLPGQGNSPLHF.

This clone was detected many times. V is TRBV7-9 and J is TRBJ2-2, with D maybe TRBD1 (7 bases). With 7 bases removed from V and 2 bases from J, the gap between germline ends came to 17 bases. The CDR3 has 16 amino acids. From germline, CDR1 is SEHNR and CDR2 FQNEAQ (reference sequence). The CDR3 region has the DNA TGTGCCAGCATCCTGGGCAGGGGGGAAAACACCGGGGAGCTGTTTTTT. This encodes CASILGRGENTGELFF. The full variable domain, completed using reference TRBV7-9 and TRBJ2-2, is DTGVSQNPRHKITKRGQNVTFRCDPISEHNRLYWYRQTLGQGPEFLTYFQNEAQLEKSRLLSDRFSAERPKGSFSTLEIQRTEQGDSAMYLCASILGRGENTGELFFGEGSRLTVL.

The chain has TRBV7-9 and TRBJ1-3; D is possibly TRBD1 (6 bases). Between the trimmed V and J ends, which lost 5 bases and 0 bases, there was a span of 11 bases. Per the germline V gene, CDR1 is SEHNR and CDR2 is FQNEAQ (reference sequence). The CDR3 runs 15 residues. The CDR3 is CASSQGQSSGNTIYF. Here the CDR3 DNA reads TGTGCCAGCAGCCAGGGACAAAGCTCTGGAAACACCATATATTTT. The variable domain in full, with the rest retrieved from reference TRBV7-9 and TRBJ1-3, is DTGVSQNPRHKITKRGQNVTFRCDPISEHNRLYWYRQTLGQGPEFLTYFQNEAQLEKSRLLSDRFSAERPKGSFSTLEIQRTEQGDSAMYLCASSQGQSSGNTIYFGEGSWLTVV.

This chain joins TRBV23-1 and TRBJ2-7; TRBD1 is a possible D gene (6 bases). TRBV23-1 belongs to the ORF category, with a function that is uncertain. The CDR3 sequence is 13 residues long. Trimming took 8 bases from V and 3 from J, leaving 14 bases between them. CDR3 protein: CASQTGIGYEQYF. The DNA for the CDR3 is TGCGCCAGCCAAACAGGGATAGGCTACGAGCAGTACTTC.

The gene calls are TRBV2 and TRBJ2-4; 7 bases map to TRBD2. The CDR3 is 16 amino acids. V dropped 6 bases and J dropped 0; count of bases not matched to a gene: 8. Germline V gives CDR1 SNHLY, CDR2 FYNNEI. The CDR3 nucleotides read TGTGCCAGCAGGCCCCGGCTAGCGGTAGCCAAAAACATTCAGTACTTC. This sequence encodes CASRPRLAVAKNIQYF. The full variable domain, rest sourced from reference TRBV2 and TRBJ2-4, is EPEVTQTPSHQVTQMGQEVILRCVPISNHLYFYWYRQILGQKVEFLVSFYNNEISEKSEIFDDQFSVERPDGSNFTLKIRSTKLEDSAMYFCASRPRLAVAKNIQYFGAGTRLSVL.

The V call is TRBV7-2, the J call TRBJ2-4; tentatively, D is TRBD2 (6 bases). The V end was cut by 2 bases, the J end by 2 bases, with 7 bases between. This CDR3 region has 14 residues. Germline CDR1 SGHTA, CDR2 FQGNSA. The CDR3 region is CASSLRESKNIQYF. CDR3 nucleotides: TGTGCCAGCAGCTTACGGGAGTCCAAAAACATTCAGTACTTC.

To note about this clone: An end of the junction does not agree with germline; a read error may underlie this. The J gene is TRBJ2-1, the V gene TRBV6-1; 7 nucleotides match TRBD1. CDR3 size: 13 residues. The germline V gene has CDR1 MNHNS and CDR2 SASEGT. The CDR3 here is CASMAGTVNSRVF. The CDR3 region has the DNA TGTGCCAGCATGGCCGGGACAGTCAACAGCAGGGTCTTC.